The sequence of this T cell receptor beta chain was determined in a study of cytomegalovirus exposure and HLA in healthy donors. In the PCR, 60 Vbeta and 13 Jbeta primers were used. Produced via immunoSEQ multiplex PCR; TCRdb's table is partial and in-frame only. The table includes roughly 110,000 clones, 60% to 80% detected once. Trimming removed 0 bases from V and 0 bases from J, with 7 bases in between. Germline lookup yields CDR1 SGDLS and CDR2 YYNGEE. The CDR3 loop spans 15 amino acids. Material for sequencing was PBMCs. This sequence originates from a boy aged 5-17 years in good health and CMV-seronegative. V gene TRBV9 combines with J gene TRBJ1-5; D is uncertain. The CDR3 here is CASSVGVGSNQPQHF. DNA for the CDR3: TGTGCCAGCAGCGTAGGTGTCGGTAGCAATCAGCCCCAGCATTTT.